The 6 T cell receptor beta chains in this list originate from one sample, sequenced in a study of blood T cells in healthy people across ages. A second PCR, run for about 7 to 11 cycles, used a sample-barcoded 5' primer plus a J-beta primer mix. Each CDR3 protein is one row after TCRdb ran MiXCR on the 5' RACE reads. The data contain 1.6 million or so distinct CDR3 sequences, 30% to 35% of them singletons. Input material: blood. The origin of the receptors is a woman under 40 in good health.

The V and J genes are TRBV20-1 and TRBJ2-1; 9 bases fit TRBD2. The CDR3 has 15 residues. The V segment lost 3 bases and the J segment 1 base; nucleotides outside the gene matches: 4. CDR1 and CDR2 from the germline V gene are DFQATT and SNEGSKA (reference sequence). The CDR3 reads CSASLAGLSYNEQFF. Here the CDR3 DNA reads TGCAGTGCTAGTCTAGCGGGGTTATCCTACAATGAGCAGTTCTTC.

V usage is TRBV20-1 and J usage is TRBJ2-1; TRBD2 matches at 10 bases. Losses at the gene ends were 5 bases for V and 4 bases for J; bases not matched to a gene: 14. Germline V CDR1 and CDR2: DFQATT, SNEGSKA (reference sequence). This CDR3 is built from 17 residues. CDR3 residues: CSAPRGSGTSAYNEQFF. The CDR3 coding sequence is TGCAGTGCTCCGAGGGGGTCCGGGACTAGCGCTTACAATGAGCAGTTCTTC.

The chain uses TRBV4-1 and TRBJ2-3, with 15 bases aligning to TRBD2. J gave up 2 bases and V 4 bases, and 4 bases lay outside the gene matches. Germline V gene data show CDR1 as MGHRA and CDR2 as YSYEKL. The CDR3 has 17 residues. The CDR3 DNA sequence: TGCGCCAGCAGCCGCGGACTAGCGGGAGGGGTCACAGATACGCAGTATTTT. Its protein product is CASSRGLAGGVTDTQYF.

This clonotype has a handful of counts. The gene calls are TRBV20-1 and TRBJ1-4; D uncertain. In germline, CDR1 is DFQATT, CDR2 SNEGSKA (reference sequence). This CDR3 contains 15 residues. V lost 6 bases and J lost 2, with 16 bases in between. CDR3 coding DNA: TGCAGTGCCACGTCGGGAAAAGGGACTAATGAAAAACTGTTTTTT. Its translation is CSATSGKGTNEKLFF.

This clonotype was picked up a small number of times. The V and J genes are TRBV10-3 and TRBJ2-7; 7 bases agree with TRBD1. The V gene's germline CDR1 is ENHRY and CDR2 SYGVKD. The CDR3 spans 14 residues. The ends lost 8 bases at V and 1 base at J; junction bases unmatched: 8. CDR3 nucleotides: TGTGCCATCCGGAATCAGGGGGAATCCTACGAGCAGTACTTC. This gives the protein CAIRNQGESYEQYF.

The chain links TRBV6-2 or TRBV6-3 to TRBJ1-5; possible D gene TRBD1, 6 bases. The ends were cut back, 6 bases at V and 9 bases at J, with 18 bases in the middle. CDR3 length: 14 residues. CDR1 is MNHEY and CDR2 is SVGEGT in the germline V gene. CDR3 protein: CASRAAGVSAPQHF. DNA for the CDR3: TGTGCCAGCAGGGCGGCAGGGGTTTCGGCGCCCCAGCATTTT.